The 13 T cell receptor beta chains in this list originate from one sample, sequenced in a study of radiotherapy plus CTLA-4 blockade in lung cancer (dated by TCRdb to between 2017 and 2018). The library was obtained by the immunoSEQ multiplex PCR assay. The clones in this table, taken by TCRdb from immuneACCESS, are in-frame only. Not every clone is retained; where verified, under half of the shortfall comes from an unresolved V gene, and the cause of the rest is unknown. This sample gives some 90,000 clones in total; roughly four fifths of them show up just once. The biggest ten clones account for 0.82% of the sample. Sequences were derived from peripheral blood, sampled from a patient treated with radiotherapy plus ipilimumab. The receptor set was obtained from a human donor with non-small cell lung cancer who had stable disease on radiotherapy plus ipilimumab.

The chain joins TRBV2 to TRBJ2-2; possible D gene TRBD2, 5 bases. Trimming stripped 6 bases from V and 5 bases from J, with 10 bases between. Looked up from germline, CDR1 is SNHLY and CDR2 is FYNNEI. The CDR3 totals 13 residues. The CDR3 loop is CASRRESTGELFF. In DNA form, the CDR3 reads TGTGCCAGCAGGAGGGAAAGTACCGGGGAGCTGTTTTTT.

The V call is TRBV7-9, the J call TRBJ1-6; possibly TRBD1 for D (5 bases). CDR1 is SEHNR, CDR2 FQNEAQ, per germline (reference sequence). The CDR3 spans 17 residues. Trimming took off 0 bases at V and 7 bases at J, with 16 bases between the two ends. CDR3 nucleotide sequence: TGTGCCAGCAGCTTAGCGTTGGGCGGGGCCGGGAATTCACCCCTCCACTTT. This codes for CASSLALGGAGNSPLHF.

The rearrangement links TRBV6-5 to TRBJ1-4, with 9 bases lining up with TRBD1. Germline loops: CDR1 MNHEY, CDR2 SVGAGI. The CDR3 consists of 14 residues. The V and J ends lost 6 bases and 5 bases, in that order; junction bases with no gene match: 4. CDR3 residues: CASRIQGANEKLFF. CDR3 in DNA: TGTGCCAGCAGGATACAGGGGGCGAATGAAAAACTGTTTTTT.

The V call is TRBV15, the J call TRBJ2-1; a weak D match, TRBD2 (5 bases). The V gene's germline CDR1 is LNHNV and CDR2 YYDKDF (reference sequence). The ends were cut back, 0 bases at V and 4 bases at J, with 13 bases in the middle. The CDR3 contains 16 residues. In DNA form, the CDR3 reads TGTGCCACCAGCAGAGATTGGGTAGCGACATACAATGAGCAGTTCTTC. This sequence encodes CATSRDWVATYNEQFF.

The chain combines TRBV10-1 with TRBJ1-1, with 7 bases fitting TRBD1. The CDR3 has 16 residues. V shed 6 bases and J 1 base; nucleotides not matched to a gene: 11. Per the germline V gene, CDR1 is WNHNN and CDR2 is SYGVQD (reference sequence). The CDR3: CASSPDRVRGNTEAFF. The CDR3 DNA reads TGCGCCAGCAGCCCCGACAGGGTCAGGGGGAACACTGAAGCTTTCTTT.

The chain couples TRBV10-3 to TRBJ1-1; unclear D gene. The V gene lost 0 bases and the J gene lost 1 base, with 9 bases spanning the gap. This CDR3 has 15 amino acids. Germline loops: CDR1 ENHRY, CDR2 SYGVKD. CDR3 sequence reads: CAISESGHTNTEAFF. CDR3 DNA: TGTGCCATCAGTGAGTCGGGCCACACGAACACTGAAGCTTTCTTT.

The rearrangement joins TRBV7-2 to TRBJ1-2; TRBD1 matches at 10 bases. CDR3 length equals 13 residues. Germline lookup yields CDR1 SGHTA and CDR2 FQGNSA. V gave up 10 bases and J gave up 4 bases; unmatched junction bases: 6. The CDR3 coding sequence is TGTGCCACCACCCGGGACAGGGGCTATGGCTACACCTTC. Translation: CATTRDRGYGYTF.

The rearrangement joins TRBV5-1 to TRBJ2-1, with 9 nucleotides matching TRBD2. Germline V lookup: CDR1 SGHRS, CDR2 YFSETQ. This CDR3 spans 20 amino acids. The J segment lost 2 bases and the V segment lost 4 bases, leaving 19 bases of the junction unmatched. CDR3 DNA: TGCGCCAGCAGCCCTGGAAGTGCTAGCGGGATTCTCGAGACCTACAATGAGCAGTTCTTC. Encoded protein: CASSPGSASGILETYNEQFF.

The genes are TRBV30 and TRBJ2-3; 8 positions match TRBD2. Germline assignment: CDR1 GTSNPN and CDR2 SVGIG (reference sequence). CDR3 length equals 15 residues. V trimming: 0 bases; J trimming: 4 bases; junction bases outside the gene matches: 6. DNA of the CDR3: TGTGCCTGGAGTGTATATAGCGGGGTATCAGATACGCAGTATTTT. Amino acids: CAWSVYSGVSDTQYF.

In nucleotides, the CDR3 is TGTGCCAGCAGTGTTACAGGGAACACTGAAGCTTTCTTT. Protein product: CASSVTGNTEAFF. V usage is TRBV6-4 and J usage is TRBJ1-1; D perhaps matches TRBD1 (5 bases). Germline lookup yields CDR1 MRHNA and CDR2 SNTAGT. Trimming cost V 4 bases and J 1 base, with 7 bases left between them. The CDR3 length is 13 residues.

The genes are TRBV7-6 and TRBJ2-7; TRBD1 aligns across 10 bases. The CDR3 has 15 amino acids. Germline values: CDR1 SGHVS, CDR2 FNYEAQ. V gave up 5 bases and J gave up 7 bases; unmatched junction bases: 11. The CDR3 reads CASSPPTGGGREQYF. For the CDR3, the DNA is TGTGCCAGCAGCCCCCCGACAGGGGGCGGGAGGGAGCAGTACTTC.

V usage is TRBV15 and J usage is TRBJ1-4, with a tentative D call TRBD1 (6 bases). The CDR3 length is 14 residues. The ends were cut back, 5 bases at V and 4 bases at J, with 11 bases in the middle. CDR1 is LNHNV and CDR2 is YYDKDF in the germline V gene (reference sequence). CDR3 DNA sequence: TGTGCCACCAGCTACAGGGACGGTAATGAAAAACTGTTTTTT. Its translation is CATSYRDGNEKLFF.

The chain is built from TRBV6-9 and TRBJ1-4; no firm D call. Germline V gene lookup returns CDR1 MNHGY and CDR2 SVAAGI. The length of the CDR3 is 13 residues. V was pared by 6 bases and J by 11 bases, with 16 bases between. The CDR3 DNA reads TGTGCCAGCAGCGAAACAAATGAAGGGAAACTGTTTTTT. As protein: CASSETNEGKLFF.